The next 25 T cell receptor beta chains were all read from a single sample in a study of molecular identifiers for immune sequencing clone quantification. TCRdb re-called the PCR reads through MiXCR, storing one row per CDR3 protein. The sample contains roughly 300,000 distinct CDR3 sequences, 24% of which appear only once. Specimen: naive CD8+ T cells from blood, with Jurkat cell RNA spiked in. Regarding subset: FACS-sorted CD8+CD4-CCR7+CD45RA+ naive T cells. These receptors came from a human donor in good health. Some libraries in this study had Jurkat cell RNA spiked in.

Regarding this clonotype: The junction and the germline gene differ at one end; a read error may be behind it. The V gene is TRBV3-1, the J gene TRBJ2-7; D may be TRBD2 (6 bases). CDR1 is LGHDT and CDR2 is YNNKEL in the germline V gene (reference sequence). The CDR3 loop spans 16 amino acids. The CDR3 DNA reads TGTGCCAGCAGCCAAGGCGGGCTGGGGGGATACTACAAGCAGTACTTC. Translating it yields CASSQGGLGGYYKQYF.

This clonotype was observed a few times. A much larger clone differs by one base, so this may be a read error. This rearrangement joins TRBV6-5 to TRBJ1-5, with a tentative D call TRBD1 (5 bases). Trimming removed 6 bases from V and 4 bases from J, with 10 bases in between. The CDR3 sequence is 13 residues long. Germline-derived CDR1 and CDR2 are MNHEY and SVGAGI. The CDR3 DNA reads as TGTGCCAGCAGCCCGACAGTAAATCAGCCCCAGCATTTT. This codes for CASSPTVNQPQHF.

The chain carries TRBV20-1 and TRBJ2-7, with D possibly being TRBD1 (5 bases). The length of the CDR3 is 13 residues. Germline CDR1 is DFQATT and CDR2 is SNEGSKA (reference sequence). Deletions cut 6 bases from V and 2 bases from J, with 14 bases between. The CDR3 nucleotides read TGCAGTGCAGGGGTCCCCTTTACCTACGAGCAGTACTTC. It translates to CSAGVPFTYEQYF.

This chain connects TRBV7-9 to TRBJ2-1, with TRBD2 identical over 10 bases. V lost 2 bases to trimming and J lost 5 bases; unmatched junction nucleotides: 6. This CDR3 is 16 amino acids long. Germline CDR1 is SEHNR and CDR2 is FQNEAQ (reference sequence). For the CDR3, the DNA is TGTGCCAGCAGCTTACCAGGGACTAGCGCGGACAATGAGCAGTTCTTC. Residues: CASSLPGTSADNEQFF.

This clonotype was recorded many times. This sequence joins TRBV14 and TRBJ2-1, with a weak D call TRBD1 (6 bases). The germline V gene has CDR1 SGHDN and CDR2 FVKESK. The CDR3 totals 13 residues. V lost 2 bases and J 15 bases, leaving 17 bases between the germline ends. CDR3 DNA: TGTGCCAGCAGCCAAATGGGGACACCTAGAGGGTTCTTC. It is translated as CASSQMGTPRGFF. Drawing the rest from reference TRBV14 and TRBJ2-1, the complete variable domain is EAGVTQFPSHSVIEKGQTVTLRCDPISGHDNLYWYRRVMGKEIKFLLHFVKESKQDESGMPNNRFLAERTGGTYSTLKVQPAELEDSGVYFCASSQMGTPRGFFGPGTRLTVL.

Only a few counts were recorded for this clonotype. The V call is TRBV5-4, the J call TRBJ2-3; 8 nucleotides line up with TRBD2. This CDR3 is 15 amino acids long. The germline V gene encodes CDR1 SGHNT and CDR2 YYREEE (reference sequence). The V and J ends lost 1 base and 2 bases, in that order; junction bases with no gene match: 3. The CDR3, as DNA: TGTGCCAGCAGCTTGAGTAGCGGGGTCACAGATACGCAGTATTTT. It specifies CASSLSSGVTDTQYF.

This clonotype has at least ten counts. V usage is TRBV28 and J usage is TRBJ1-4, with D unresolved. V lost 6 bases, J lost 8 bases, and 7 bases lay in between. Germline V gene data show CDR1 as MDHEN and CDR2 as SYDVKM. The CDR3 is made up of 11 amino acids. The DNA for the CDR3 is TGTGCCAGCAGCCCCAGCGAAAAACTGTTTTTT. Protein product: CASSPSEKLFF.

Worth noting for this clonotype: This may stem from a read error, because a much larger clone lies one nucleotide away. The chain carries TRBV29-1 and TRBJ2-2; possibly TRBD2 for D (6 bases). The V end was cut by 6 bases, the J end by 2 bases, with 19 bases between. There are 16 residues in the CDR3. Germline V gene sequence: CDR1 SQVTM, CDR2 ANQGSEA. CDR3 bases: TGCAGCGTCGTACCACCGGAGGGCCCAAACACCGGGGAGCTGTTTTTT. It is translated as CSVVPPEGPNTGELFF.

CDR3 in DNA: TGTGCCAGCAGCTTCAGCGGGAGTCACGAGCAGTACTTC. Translated, it gives CASSFSGSHEQYF. This chain uses TRBV5-4 with TRBJ2-7; 8 bases match TRBD2. The CDR3 consists of 13 residues. Germline CDR1 is SGHNT and CDR2 is YYREEE (reference sequence). The junction had 3 bases not matched to a gene; V was cut back by 2 bases and J by 5 bases.

This clonotype came up many times. This rearrangement joins TRBV20-1 to TRBJ2-7, with a possible D match to TRBD1 (5 bases). This CDR3 has 15 amino acids. Germline CDR1 DFQATT, CDR2 SNEGSKA (reference sequence). Trimming took off 0 bases at V and 0 bases at J, with 12 bases between the two ends. The CDR3 nucleotides are TGCAGTGCTAGAGATCTGACAGAACTCTCCTACGAGCAGTACTTC. It specifies CSARDLTELSYEQYF.

Concerning this clonotype itself: A much bigger clone sits one base away, suggesting this may be a read error. The J gene is TRBJ1-5, the V gene TRBV6-2 or TRBV6-3; D may be TRBD1 (6 bases). This CDR3 spans 15 amino acids. Trimming removed 2 bases at V and 3 bases at J, with 11 bases between. Germline CDR1 MNHEY, CDR2 SVGEGT. CDR3 DNA: TGTGCCAGCAGTTACCAGGACAGCCTCAATCAGCCCCAGCATTTT. Protein: CASSYQDSLNQPQHF.

This clonotype was detected a few times. The chain links TRBV7-9 to TRBJ2-1; perhaps TRBD1 as D (6 bases). V was clipped by 9 bases and J by 3 bases, with 30 bases between them. The CDR3 runs 19 residues. Germline loops: CDR1 SEHNR, CDR2 FQNEAQ (reference sequence). CDR3 bases: TGTGCCAGGACCACCACCCCCGGACAGACCTCTAGCAGCTACAATGAGCAGTTCTTC. This sequence encodes CARTTTPGQTSSSYNEQFF.

This clonotype occurred a few times. One end of the junction does not line up with germline, which may come from a read error. The V call is TRBV12-3 or TRBV12-4, the J call TRBJ2-2; a weak D match, TRBD2 (7 bases). The CDR3 is made up of 10 amino acids. In DNA, the CDR3 is TGTGCCATCAAGGGAGGGGGGCTGTTTTTT. Translating gives CAIKGGGLFF.

The table lists this clonotype with many counts. The chain combines TRBV4-3 with TRBJ2-3; D is uncertain. V lost 0 bases and J lost 2, with 12 bases in between. The CDR3 is 16 amino acids. CDR1 and CDR2 (germline): LGHNA, YSLEER. The CDR3 region has the DNA TGCGCCAGCAGCCAAGATCCAGCAGGACCCACAGATACGCAGTATTTT. As protein: CASSQDPAGPTDTQYF.

This chain joins TRBV14 and TRBJ1-2; D is possibly TRBD1 (6 bases). Between the trimmed V and J ends, which lost 4 bases and 0 bases, there was a span of 9 bases. Germline CDR1 and CDR2: SGHDN and FVKESK. This CDR3 spans 14 amino acids. CDR3 sequence (DNA): TGTGCCAGCAGCCCCGGACAGACTAACTATGGCTACACCTTC. The encoded protein is CASSPGQTNYGYTF.

This clonotype was counted between two and nine times. The gene calls are TRBV3-1 and TRBJ2-1; D is possibly TRBD1 (6 bases). Trimming removed 1 base at V and 4 bases at J, with 8 bases between. The CDR3 covers 14 residues. The germline gives CDR1 LGHDT, CDR2 YNNKEL (reference sequence). CDR3 DNA: TGTGCCAGCAGCCAAGGAGGACAGTACAATGAGCAGTTCTTC. Translation: CASSQGGQYNEQFF.

The genes are TRBV6-2 or TRBV6-3 and TRBJ2-7; 7 bases agree with TRBD2. The length of the CDR3 is 14 residues. CDR1 is MNHEY, CDR2 SVGEGT, per germline. The V and J ends lost 7 bases and 2 bases, in that order; junction bases with no gene match: 8. The CDR3 region has the DNA TGTGCCAGCAACGACCGGGACTACCCCTACGAGCAGTACTTC. This codes for CASNDRDYPYEQYF.

Ten or more counts support this clonotype. The CDR3 bases are TGTGCCAGCAGTTACGATCTACTTCGCGGCCAAGAGACCCAGTACTTC. As protein: CASSYDLLRGQETQYF. This sequence joins TRBV6-2 or TRBV6-3 and TRBJ2-5; D not certain. In germline, CDR1 is MNHEY, CDR2 SVGEGT. V lost 2 bases to trimming and J lost 1 base, with 14 bases between them. The CDR3 totals 16 residues.

This clonotype came up many times. One end of the junction varies from germline; a read error may be responsible. The V gene is TRBV2, the J gene TRBJ2-5; D possibly corresponds to TRBD2 (5 bases). The V gene's germline CDR1 is SNHLY and CDR2 FYNNEI. The CDR3 spans 12 residues. DNA of the CDR3: TGCGCCAGCAGCGGCCTCCAAGAGACCCAGTACTTC. Translation gives CASSGLQETQYF.

This clonotype turned up a few times. The V gene is TRBV10-3, the J gene TRBJ2-7; 9 bases agree with TRBD2. The CDR3 runs 14 residues. CDR1 and CDR2 from the germline V gene are ENHRY and SYGVKD. J was trimmed by 2 bases and V by 4 bases; bases with no gene match: 3. CDR3 sequence reads: CAISVAGGPYEQYF. CDR3 sequence (DNA): TGTGCCATCAGTGTGGCGGGAGGGCCCTACGAGCAGTACTTC.

The chain uses TRBV12-3 or TRBV12-4 and TRBJ1-5; the D gene is possibly TRBD1 (6 bases). The CDR3 extends over 14 amino acids. V gave up 7 bases and J gave up 6 bases, with 16 bases separating them. In nucleotides, the CDR3 is TGTGCCAGCACCCTGGGGGGGGCAAGTCAGCCCCAGCATTTT. Its protein product is CASTLGGASQPQHF.

The chain uses TRBV20-1 and TRBJ2-7; D might be TRBD1 or TRBD2, each matching 5 bases. The ends were cut back, 6 bases at V and 1 base at J, with 19 bases in the middle. Germline lookup yields CDR1 DFQATT and CDR2 SNEGSKA (reference sequence). There are 15 residues in the CDR3. The CDR3 here is CSARPGRMVSYEQYF. The CDR3 DNA sequence: TGCAGTGCGAGACCGGGACGAATGGTTTCCTACGAGCAGTACTTC.

This clonotype was seen a few times. The genes are TRBV7-2 and TRBJ2-2, with D hard to call. With 6 bases removed from V and 1 base from J, the gap between germline ends came to 9 bases. Germline V lookup: CDR1 SGHTA, CDR2 FQGNSA. The CDR3 is made up of 14 amino acids. CDR3 sequence: CASSFDWNTGELFF. The CDR3 DNA follows: TGTGCCAGCAGTTTTGACTGGAACACCGGGGAGCTGTTTTTT.

Of note for this clonotype: Given a much more abundant clone one base away, this may be a read error. This chain links TRBV7-9 with TRBJ1-1, with unresolved D. This CDR3 region has 14 residues. Germline V lookup: CDR1 SEHNR, CDR2 FQNEAQ (reference sequence). In nucleotides, the CDR3 is TGTGCCGGCAGCTTAGGCGGAGGGCGGACTGAAGCTTTCTTT. Its translation: CAGSLGGGRTEAFF.

This clonotype has ten or more counts. This chain joins TRBV27 and TRBJ2-7, with D maybe TRBD2 (6 bases). The CDR3 is 13 amino acids. In germline, CDR1 is MNHEY, CDR2 SMNVEV (reference sequence). V lost 8 bases and J lost 3, with 14 bases in between. The CDR3 DNA is TGTGCCAGCGGTCCTTCCGGGGGCTACGAGCAGTACTTC. This sequence encodes CASGPSGGYEQYF.